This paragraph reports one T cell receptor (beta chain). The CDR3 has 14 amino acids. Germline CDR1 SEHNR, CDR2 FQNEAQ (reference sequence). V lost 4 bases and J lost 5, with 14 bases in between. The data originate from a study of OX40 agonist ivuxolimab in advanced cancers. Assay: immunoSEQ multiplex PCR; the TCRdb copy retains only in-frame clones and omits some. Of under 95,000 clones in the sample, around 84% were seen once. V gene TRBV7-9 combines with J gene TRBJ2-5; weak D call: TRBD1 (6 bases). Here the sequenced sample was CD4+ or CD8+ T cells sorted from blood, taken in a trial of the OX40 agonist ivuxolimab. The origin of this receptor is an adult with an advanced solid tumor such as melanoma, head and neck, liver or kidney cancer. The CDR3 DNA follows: TGTGCCAGCAGCTCCTCCAGGGGCCGGGAGACCCAGTACTTC. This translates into CASSSSRGRETQYF.